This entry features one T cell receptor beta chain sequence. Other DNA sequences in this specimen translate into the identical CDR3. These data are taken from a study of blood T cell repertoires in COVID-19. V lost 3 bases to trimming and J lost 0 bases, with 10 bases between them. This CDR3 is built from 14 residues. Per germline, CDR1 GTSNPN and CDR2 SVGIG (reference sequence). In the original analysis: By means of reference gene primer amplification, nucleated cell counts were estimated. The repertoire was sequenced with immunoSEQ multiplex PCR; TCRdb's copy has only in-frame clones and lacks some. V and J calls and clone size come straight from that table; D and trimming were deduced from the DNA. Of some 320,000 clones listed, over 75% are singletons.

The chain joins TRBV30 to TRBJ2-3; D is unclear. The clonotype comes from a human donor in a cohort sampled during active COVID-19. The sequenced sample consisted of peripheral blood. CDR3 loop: CAWSELSSTDTQYF. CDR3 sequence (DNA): TGTGCCTGGAGCGAATTGAGTAGCACAGATACGCAGTATTTT. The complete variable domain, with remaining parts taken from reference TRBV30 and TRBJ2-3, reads SQTIHQWPATLVQPVGSPLSLECTVEGTSNPNLYWYRQAAGRGLQLLFYSVGIGQISSEVPQNLSASRPQDRQFILSSKKLLLSDSGFYLCAWSELSSTDTQYFGPGTRLTVL.